This T cell receptor (beta chain) was found in a study of blood T cell repertoires in COVID-19. Across the study: There were acute and convalescent COVID-19 samples, and they came from the United States, Italy and Spain. PBMCs, B-cell-depleted T cells, or T cells were the source of the cDNA or gDNA that made up the material.

The CDR3 consists of 14 residues. Germline V CDR1 and CDR2: WSHSY, SAAADI. The V end lost 6 bases, the J end lost 3 bases, and 13 bases lay between the germline ends. This clone was seen once. TCRdb's table, derived via immunoSEQ multiplex PCR, lists solely in-frame clones and lacks some. The sample yields 400,000 to 500,000 clones, more than 80% seen once. The chain joins TRBV10-2 to TRBJ2-3; the D gene is possibly TRBD2 (6 bases). The TCR sequence derives from a woman younger than 45 with active or convalescent COVID-19. Sequencing was done on a sample of peripheral blood. The CDR3 DNA reads as TGCGCCAGCAGGTCCGGGACTCTTACAGATACGCAGTATTTT. As protein: CASRSGTLTDTQYF.